Below, one TCR beta chain is given with its context. Its antigen specificity is not known. No per-base quality is available; no much larger clone lies one base away. The collaborating institutions used their own protocols to collect whole blood in K2EDTA tubes. For TCRbeta analysis, collaborators shipped samples in one of three forms: frozen whole blood, isolated PBMCs, or DNA extracted from either of those sample types. This record comes from a study of blood T cell repertoires in COVID-19 (dated by TCRdb to 2018 to 2021). Regarding the complete study: Collaborator samples came from the United States, Italy and Spain and covered acute and convalescent phases of COVID-19. The prospective study material was composed of cDNA or gDNA derived from T cells, B-cell-depleted T cells, or PBMCs. The dataset comprised deeply sampled blood TCRbeta repertoires from subjects exposed to, actively infected with, or recovered from COVID-19. The repertoires were made available in a free public database intended to serve as a resource for research on the immune response to SARS-CoV-2. Samples were obtained from the ongoing ImmuneRACE study (first 160 participants) and from some 1,300 subjects provided by 6 global collaborators. The sample metadata nearly always contained a de-identified subject ID, COVID-19 status, age in years and sex. Where available, HLA class I and class II types were taken from metadata supplied by the sample provider and were not determined by assay-based typing.

The immunoSEQ Assay, a bias-controlled multiplex PCR, was used to amplify TCRbeta CDR3 regions from genomic DNA. On the authors' methods: Nucleated cell counts per sample were estimated from amplification of reference gene primers within the assay. To quantify the absolute abundance of each unique TCRbeta CDR3 rearrangement, sequence reads were collapsed and filtered. For each sample, productive Simpson clonality was calculated by taking the square root of Simpson's diversity index across productive rearrangements. Imported from immuneACCESS, the table was reduced by TCRdb to in-frame sequences with V and J called. These copies leave out some clones; in studies compared against another copy, an unresolved V gene accounts for under half, and the cause of the remainder is not known. D and trimming were read from the DNA, whereas the V and J calls and clone size are those reported in that table. This sample holds about 180,000 clones; around 88% were observed only once. The top ten clonotypes cover 4% to 5% of the sample.

What the study reported, not specific to this receptor: The quantity of clinical and demographic metadata differed by source and by participant and was supplied without curation.

The CDR3 contains 16 residues, cysteine and phenylalanine counted. Just CDR3 DNA is preserved here, 48 bases in frame from base 1. CDR1 is given as MNHEY and CDR2 as SVGAGI, both from the germline V gene. V is reduced by 1 base and J by 5 bases, leaving a spacing of 17 bases between them. The rearrangement joined TRBV6-5 to TRBJ2-5; 6 matching bases give a weak D call of TRBD2. The source of this sequence is a woman in her 30s with acute or convalescent COVID-19. What was sequenced was peripheral blood. At the DNA level, the sequence is TGTGCCAGCAGTTACTTGGGGGGTCGAGCAGGGGAGACCCAGTACTTC. This gives the protein CASSYLGGRAGETQYF.